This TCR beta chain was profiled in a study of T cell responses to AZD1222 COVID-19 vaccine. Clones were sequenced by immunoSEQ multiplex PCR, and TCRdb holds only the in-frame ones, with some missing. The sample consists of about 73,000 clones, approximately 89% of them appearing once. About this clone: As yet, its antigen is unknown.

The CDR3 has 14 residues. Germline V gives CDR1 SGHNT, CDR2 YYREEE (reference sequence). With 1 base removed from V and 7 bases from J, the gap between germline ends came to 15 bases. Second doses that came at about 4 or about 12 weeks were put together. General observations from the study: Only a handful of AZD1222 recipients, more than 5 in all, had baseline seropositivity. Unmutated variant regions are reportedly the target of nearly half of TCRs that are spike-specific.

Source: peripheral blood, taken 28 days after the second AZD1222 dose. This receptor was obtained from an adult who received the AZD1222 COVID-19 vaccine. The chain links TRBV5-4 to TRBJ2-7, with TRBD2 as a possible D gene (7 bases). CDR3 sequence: CASSLMGAGGEQYV. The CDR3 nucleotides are TGTGCCAGCAGCTTGATGGGGGCCGGGGGGGAGCAGTACGTC.